The next 3 T cell receptor beta chains were all read from a single sample in a study of Ad26.COV2.S vaccination and SARS-CoV-2 variants. Clones were read by immunoSEQ multiplex PCR, and TCRdb kept only the in-frame ones, dropping some. The sample holds approximately 300,000 clones, around four fifths seen once. Described treatment: roughly 20 received Ad26.COV2.S at low or high dose, single or two shots; about 5 received placebo; per-sample allocation not given. The study sampled participants on day 63 after the first vaccine or placebo injection. Sequenced here: peripheral blood, sampled in a trial of Ad26.COV2.S vaccine versus placebo. The origin of the receptors is a person between 18 and 65 years old who received the Ad26.COV2.S COVID-19 vaccine or a placebo.

CDR3 loop: CASSSGTGGISPLHF. CDR3 coding DNA: TGTGCCAGCAGCTCCGGGACAGGGGGCATTTCACCCCTCCACTTT. The chain combines TRBV7-8 with TRBJ1-6; TRBD1 matches 12 bases. This CDR3 contains 15 residues. V shed 4 bases, J shed 9 bases, and the junction held 4 bases outside the gene matches. Per germline, CDR1 SGHVS and CDR2 FQNEAQ.

This chain links TRBV11-1 with TRBJ2-3; unclear D gene. Germline V CDR1 and CDR2: SGHAT, FQDESV (reference sequence). The CDR3 extends over 13 amino acids. The V end lost 6 bases, the J end lost 2 bases, and 9 bases lay between the germline ends. The CDR3 nucleotides read TGTGCCAGCAGTCGCCAGTTCACAGATACGCAGTATTTT. Translation: CASSRQFTDTQYF. Complete variable domain (other parts from reference TRBV11-1 and TRBJ2-3): EAEVAQSPRYKITEKSQAVAFWCDPISGHATLYWYRQILGQGPELLVQFQDESVVDDSQLPKDRFSAERLKGVDSTLKIQPAELGDSAMYLCASSRQFTDTQYFGPGTRLTVL.

V usage is TRBV7-2 and J usage is TRBJ2-5, with 8 bases fitting TRBD2. The CDR3 is 14 amino acids. Per germline, CDR1 SGHTA and CDR2 FQGNSA. The V segment lost 5 bases and the J segment 4 bases; nucleotides outside the gene matches: 6. The CDR3 sequence is CASSPRGGGETQYF. CDR3 coding DNA: TGTGCCAGCAGCCCCCGGGGGGGCGGAGAGACCCAGTACTTC.